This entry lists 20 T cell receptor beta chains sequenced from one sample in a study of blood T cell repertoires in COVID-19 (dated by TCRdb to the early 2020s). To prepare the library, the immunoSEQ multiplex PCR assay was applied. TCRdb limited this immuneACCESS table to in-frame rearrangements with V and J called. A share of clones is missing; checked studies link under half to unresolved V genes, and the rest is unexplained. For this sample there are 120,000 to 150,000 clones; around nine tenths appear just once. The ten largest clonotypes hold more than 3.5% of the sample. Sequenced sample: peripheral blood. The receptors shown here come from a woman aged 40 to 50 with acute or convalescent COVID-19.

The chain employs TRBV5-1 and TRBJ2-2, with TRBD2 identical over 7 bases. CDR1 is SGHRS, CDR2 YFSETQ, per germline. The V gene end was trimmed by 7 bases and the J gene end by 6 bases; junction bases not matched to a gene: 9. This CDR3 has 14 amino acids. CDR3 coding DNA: TGCGCCAGCGCGGAGGCCCGGGGGGCCGGGGAGCTGTTTTTT. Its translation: CASAEARGAGELFF.

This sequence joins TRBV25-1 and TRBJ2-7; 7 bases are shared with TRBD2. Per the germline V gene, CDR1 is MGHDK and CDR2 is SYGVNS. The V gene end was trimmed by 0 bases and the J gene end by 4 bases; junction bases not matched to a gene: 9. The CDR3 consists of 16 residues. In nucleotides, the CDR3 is TGTGCCAGCAGTGAATATACGGCTAGCGGTTATTACGAGCAGTACTTC. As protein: CASSEYTASGYYEQYF.

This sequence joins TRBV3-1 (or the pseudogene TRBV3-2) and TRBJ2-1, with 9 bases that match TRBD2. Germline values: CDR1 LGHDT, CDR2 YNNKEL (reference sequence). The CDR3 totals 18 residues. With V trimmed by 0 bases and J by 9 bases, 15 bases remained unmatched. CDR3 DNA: TGTGCCAGCAGCCAAGATCTCGAAGCGGGAGGTAATTTGGCTGAGCAGTTCTTC. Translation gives CASSQDLEAGGNLAEQFF.

CDR3 DNA sequence: TGTGCCAGCAGTTTTGGGACAGTCCCTGCCGAGCAGTACTTC. Residues: CASSFGTVPAEQYF. The chain is built from TRBV27 and TRBJ2-7, with 7 bases lining up with TRBD1. Per the germline V gene, CDR1 is MNHEY and CDR2 is SMNVEV (reference sequence). This CDR3 contains 14 residues. The V gene end was trimmed by 3 bases and the J gene end by 6 bases; junction bases not matched to a gene: 8.

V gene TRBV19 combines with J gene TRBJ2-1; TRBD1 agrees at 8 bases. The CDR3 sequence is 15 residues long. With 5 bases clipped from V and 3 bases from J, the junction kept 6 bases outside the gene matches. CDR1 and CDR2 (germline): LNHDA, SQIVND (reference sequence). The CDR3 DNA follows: TGTGCCAGTAGTGCCCCGGGACAGGACTACAATGAGCAGTTCTTC. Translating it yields CASSAPGQDYNEQFF.

CDR3 nucleotide sequence: TGTGCCAGCAGTCTGGGGGGTTTCGAATATGGTAGCACGCAGTATTTT. This gives the protein CASSLGGFEYGSTQYF. V gene TRBV6-2 or TRBV6-3 combines with J gene TRBJ2-3; D is possibly TRBD2 (6 bases). This CDR3 region has 16 residues. The germline CDR1 and CDR2 sequences are MNHEY and SVGEGT. V shed 5 bases and J shed 9 bases, with 24 bases lying between them.

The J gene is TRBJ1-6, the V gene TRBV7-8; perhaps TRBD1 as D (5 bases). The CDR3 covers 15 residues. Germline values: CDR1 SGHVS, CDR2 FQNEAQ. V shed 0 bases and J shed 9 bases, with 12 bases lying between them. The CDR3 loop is CASSLAGRGGSPLHF. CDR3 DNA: TGTGCCAGCAGCTTAGCCGGTAGGGGCGGTTCACCCCTCCACTTT. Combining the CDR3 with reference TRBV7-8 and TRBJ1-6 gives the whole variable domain GAGVSQSPRYKVAKRGQDVALRCDPISGHVSLFWYQQALGQGPEFLTYFQNEAQLDKSGLPSDRFFAERPEGSVSTLKIQRTQQEDSAVYLCASSLAGRGGSPLHFGNGTRLTVT.

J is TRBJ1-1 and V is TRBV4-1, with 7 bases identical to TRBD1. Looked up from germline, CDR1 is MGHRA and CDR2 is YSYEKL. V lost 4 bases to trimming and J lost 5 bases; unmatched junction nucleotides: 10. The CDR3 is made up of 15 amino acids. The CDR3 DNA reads TGCGCCAGCAGCCCACCTGAGACAGGGAAAACTGAAGCTTTCTTT. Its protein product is CASSPPETGKTEAFF.

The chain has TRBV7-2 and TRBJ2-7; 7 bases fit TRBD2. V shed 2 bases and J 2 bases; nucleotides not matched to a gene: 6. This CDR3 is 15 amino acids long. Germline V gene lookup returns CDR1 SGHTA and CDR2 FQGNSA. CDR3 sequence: CASSLPSGTPYEQYF. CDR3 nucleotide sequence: TGTGCCAGCAGCTTACCTAGCGGTACTCCCTACGAGCAGTACTTC.

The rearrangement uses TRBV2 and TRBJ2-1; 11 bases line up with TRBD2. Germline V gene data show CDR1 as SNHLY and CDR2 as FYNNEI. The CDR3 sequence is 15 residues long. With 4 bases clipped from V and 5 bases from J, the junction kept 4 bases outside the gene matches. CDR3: CASSALAGVNNEQFF. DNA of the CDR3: TGTGCCAGCAGTGCACTAGCGGGGGTGAACAATGAGCAGTTCTTC.

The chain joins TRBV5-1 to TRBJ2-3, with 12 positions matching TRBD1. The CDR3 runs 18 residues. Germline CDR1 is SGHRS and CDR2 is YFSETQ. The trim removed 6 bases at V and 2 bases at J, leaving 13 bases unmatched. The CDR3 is CASNRDRGPSHPTDTQYF. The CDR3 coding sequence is TGCGCCAGCAACCGGGACAGGGGGCCATCGCACCCCACAGATACGCAGTATTTT.

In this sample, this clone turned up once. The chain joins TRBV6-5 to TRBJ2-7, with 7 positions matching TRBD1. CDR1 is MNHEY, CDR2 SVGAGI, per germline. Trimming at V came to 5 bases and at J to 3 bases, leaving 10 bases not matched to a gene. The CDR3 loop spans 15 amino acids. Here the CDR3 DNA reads TGTGCCAGCAGTCACGCCGGGACAGCACTCTACGAGCAGTACTTC. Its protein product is CASSHAGTALYEQYF.

CDR3 nucleotide sequence: TGTGCCAGCAGTCCCCGGGGGGATGGCTACACCTTC. Translating gives CASSPRGDGYTF. The gene calls are TRBV27 and TRBJ1-2, with D perhaps matching TRBD1 (5 bases). Germline-derived CDR1 and CDR2 are MNHEY and SMNVEV (reference sequence). Trimming removed 5 bases at V and 6 bases at J, with 10 bases between. This CDR3 has 12 amino acids.

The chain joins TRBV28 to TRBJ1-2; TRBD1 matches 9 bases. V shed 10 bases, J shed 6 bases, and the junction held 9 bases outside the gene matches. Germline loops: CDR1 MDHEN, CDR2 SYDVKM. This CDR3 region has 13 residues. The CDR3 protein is CAILRQGGDGYTF. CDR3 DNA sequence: TGTGCCATCTTAAGACAGGGGGGAGATGGCTACACCTTC.

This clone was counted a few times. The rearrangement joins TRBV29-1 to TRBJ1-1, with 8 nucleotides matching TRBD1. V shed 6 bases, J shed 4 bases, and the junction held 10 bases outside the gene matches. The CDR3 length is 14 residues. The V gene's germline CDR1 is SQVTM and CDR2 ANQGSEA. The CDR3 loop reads CSVKTTGGGTEAFF. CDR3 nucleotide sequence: TGCAGCGTCAAAACTACAGGGGGGGGCACTGAAGCTTTCTTT. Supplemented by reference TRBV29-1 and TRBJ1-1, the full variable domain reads SAVISQKPSRDICQRGTSLTIQCQVDSQVTMMFWYRQQPGQSLTLIATANQGSEATYESGFVIDKFPISRPNLTFSTLTVSNMSPEDSSIYLCSVKTTGGGTEAFFGQGTRLTVV.

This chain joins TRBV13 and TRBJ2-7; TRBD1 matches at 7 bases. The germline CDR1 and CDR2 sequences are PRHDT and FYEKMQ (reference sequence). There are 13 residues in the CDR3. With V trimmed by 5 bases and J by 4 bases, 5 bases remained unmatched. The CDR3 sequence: CASSRGGGYEQYF. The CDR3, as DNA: TGTGCCAGCAGCCGAGGGGGCGGGTACGAGCAGTACTTC.

This CDR3 is CASSQDPRAYEQYF. The CDR3 region has the DNA TGCGCCAGCAGCCAAGACCCGAGAGCCTACGAGCAGTACTTC. The V gene is TRBV4-1, the J gene TRBJ2-7; no firm D call. Germline assignment: CDR1 MGHRA and CDR2 YSYEKL. Trimming removed 0 bases at V and 2 bases at J, with 8 bases between. This CDR3 region has 14 residues.

The CDR3 DNA reads as TGTGCCAGCAGCCGGACTAGCGGGAGAGGGAATGAGCAGTTCTTC. Its protein is CASSRTSGRGNEQFF. The chain recombines TRBV9 with TRBJ2-1, with 13 bases lining up with TRBD2. The CDR3 runs to 15 residues. Per germline, CDR1 SGDLS and CDR2 YYNGEE. With 4 bases clipped from V and 7 bases from J, the junction kept 5 bases outside the gene matches.

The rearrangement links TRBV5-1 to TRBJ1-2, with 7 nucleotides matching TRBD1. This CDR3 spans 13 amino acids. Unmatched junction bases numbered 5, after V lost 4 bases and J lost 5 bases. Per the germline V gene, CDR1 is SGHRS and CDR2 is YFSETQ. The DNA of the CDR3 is TGCGCCAGCAGCCCGACAGGGCAATATGGCTACACCTTC. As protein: CASSPTGQYGYTF.

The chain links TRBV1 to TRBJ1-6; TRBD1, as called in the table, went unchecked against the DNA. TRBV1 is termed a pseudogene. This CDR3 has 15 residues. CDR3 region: CTSITDRGQGSPLHF. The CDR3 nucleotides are TGCACCAGCATCACAGACAGGGGGCAGGGATCACCCCTCCACTTT.